The sequence of this T cell receptor (beta chain) was determined in a study of T cell responses to AZD1222 COVID-19 vaccine. Study conclusions and caveats: Repertoire sampling occurred only after the peak T cell response. It should be noted that donors were predominantly white British and more often female, and clonal diversity was possibly underestimated.

A note on this clone: Its antigen is as yet unknown.

The method was immunoSEQ multiplex PCR; TCRdb's version includes in-frame clones alone and lacks a portion of them. The table shows around 130,000 clones, with about 93% occurring only once. The CDR3 sequence is 18 residues long. Trimming pared 1 base from V and 3 bases from J, leaving 21 bases between. The germline CDR1 and CDR2 sequences are MGHRA and YSYEKL. The chain carries TRBV4-1 and TRBJ1-1; D gene unclear. Sequencing used peripheral blood, obtained on day 0 of AZD1222 vaccination. The clonotype comes from an adult in good health. Here the CDR3 DNA reads TGCGCCAGCAGCCAAGTGAGGGCGGCGAGGGAGATCTACACTGAAGCTTTCTTT. Translated, it gives CASSQVRAAREIYTEAFF.